What follows is one T cell receptor beta chain and its context. The source of the sample is a study of blood T cell repertoires in COVID-19. Original analysis: Reference gene primer amplification in the assay estimated nucleated cell counts. Libraries were prepared by immunoSEQ multiplex PCR; TCRdb keeps only in-frame clonotypes and omits some of them. For V, J and clone size, that table is used; D and trimming come from the DNA. The sample shows fewer than 350,000 clones, 80% to 90% of them seen only once. Trimming removed 1 base at V and 1 base at J, with 8 bases between. CDR3 length equals 14 residues. Germline-derived CDR1 and CDR2 are SGHRS and YFSETQ. Donors of Cohort 3 who recovered were those that had two negative PCRs, clearance, or symptom resolution.

Sequenced input: PBMCs or T cells enriched from blood (not recorded which). The chain joins TRBV5-1 to TRBJ1-1, with unresolved D. The receptor was isolated from a man aged 25-45 years who had recovered from COVID-19. The CDR3 DNA is TGCGCCAGCAGCTTGATACAGTCGAACACTGAAGCTTTCTTT. It specifies CASSLIQSNTEAFF.